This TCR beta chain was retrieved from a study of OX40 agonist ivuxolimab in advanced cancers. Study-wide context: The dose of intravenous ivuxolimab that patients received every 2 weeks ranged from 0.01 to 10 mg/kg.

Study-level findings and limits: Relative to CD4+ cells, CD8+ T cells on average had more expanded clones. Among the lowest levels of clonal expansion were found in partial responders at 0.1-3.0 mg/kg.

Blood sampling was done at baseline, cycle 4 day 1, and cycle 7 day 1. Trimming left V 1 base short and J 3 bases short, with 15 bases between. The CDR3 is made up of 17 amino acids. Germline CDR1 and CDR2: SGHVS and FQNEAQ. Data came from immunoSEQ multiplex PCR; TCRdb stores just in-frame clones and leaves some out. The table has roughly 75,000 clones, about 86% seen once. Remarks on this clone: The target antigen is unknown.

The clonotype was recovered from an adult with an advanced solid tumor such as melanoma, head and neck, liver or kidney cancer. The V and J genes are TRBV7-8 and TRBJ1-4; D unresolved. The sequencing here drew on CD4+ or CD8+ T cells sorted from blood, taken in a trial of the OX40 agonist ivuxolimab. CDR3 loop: CASSLEDFGSSNEKLFF. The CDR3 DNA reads TGTGCCAGCAGCTTAGAAGATTTCGGCAGTTCTAATGAAAAACTGTTTTTT.